This T cell receptor beta chain was obtained from a study of technical replicates of blood from several donors. Assay: immunoSEQ multiplex PCR; the TCRdb copy retains only in-frame clones and omits some. The profile shows approximately 17,000 clones, around nine tenths of them singletons. Unmatched junction bases numbered 7, after V lost 6 bases and J lost 4 bases. Germline CDR1 MNHEY, CDR2 SMNVEV (reference sequence). This CDR3 has 14 residues. V and J are TRBV27 and TRBJ1-2; 8 nucleotides agree with TRBD1. The origin of this receptor is a human donor in good health. The material sequenced was PBMCs. CDR3 loop: CASRRTGGPYGYTF. DNA for the CDR3: TGTGCCAGCAGGCGAACAGGGGGTCCCTATGGCTACACCTTC.